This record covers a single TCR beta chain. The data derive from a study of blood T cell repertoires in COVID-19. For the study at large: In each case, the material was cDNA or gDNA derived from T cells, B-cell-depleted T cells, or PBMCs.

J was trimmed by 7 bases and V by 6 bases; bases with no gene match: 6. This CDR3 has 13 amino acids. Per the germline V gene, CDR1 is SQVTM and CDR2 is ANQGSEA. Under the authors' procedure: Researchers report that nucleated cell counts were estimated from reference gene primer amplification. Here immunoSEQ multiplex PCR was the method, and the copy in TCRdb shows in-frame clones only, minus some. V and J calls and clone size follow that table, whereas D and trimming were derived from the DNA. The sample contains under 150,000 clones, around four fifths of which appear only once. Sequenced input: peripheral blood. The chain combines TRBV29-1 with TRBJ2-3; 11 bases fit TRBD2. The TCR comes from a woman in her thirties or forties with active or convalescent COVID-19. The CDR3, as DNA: TGCAGCGTCACTAGCGGGAGTCGAAATACGCAGTATTTT. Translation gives CSVTSGSRNTQYF.